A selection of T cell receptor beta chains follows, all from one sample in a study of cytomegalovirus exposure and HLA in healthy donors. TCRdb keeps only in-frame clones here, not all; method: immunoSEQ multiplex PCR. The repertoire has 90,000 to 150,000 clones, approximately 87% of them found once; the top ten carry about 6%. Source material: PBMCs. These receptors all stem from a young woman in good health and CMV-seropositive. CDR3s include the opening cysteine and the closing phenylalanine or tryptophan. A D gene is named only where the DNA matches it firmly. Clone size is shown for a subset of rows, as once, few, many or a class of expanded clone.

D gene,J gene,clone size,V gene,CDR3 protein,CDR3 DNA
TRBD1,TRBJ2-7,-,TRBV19,CATSRTGTASSYEQYF,TGTGCCACCTCCCGCACTGGGACAGCCTCATCCTACGAGCAGTACTTC
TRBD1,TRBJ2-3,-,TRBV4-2,CASSQETGAADTQYF,TGTGCCAGCAGCCAAGAAACAGGGGCTGCAGATACGCAGTATTTT
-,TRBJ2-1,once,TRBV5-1,CASAEGSGNEQFF,TGCGCCAGCGCGGAGGGAAGTGGGAATGAGCAGTTCTTC
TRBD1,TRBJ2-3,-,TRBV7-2,CASSFRDSLTIRPRYF,TGTGCCAGCAGCTTTCGGGACAGTTTGACCATCAGGCCGCGGTATTTT
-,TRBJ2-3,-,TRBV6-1,CASSEVVGVNTDTQYF,TGTGCCAGCAGTGAAGTCGTCGGGGTTAACACAGATACGCAGTATTTT
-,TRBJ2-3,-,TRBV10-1,CASSESDRENTDTQYF,TGCGCCAGCAGTGAGTCGGATAGGGAGAACACAGATACGCAGTATTTT
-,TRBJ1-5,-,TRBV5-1,CASSTGQDDQPQHF,TGCGCCAGCAGCACCGGACAAGATGATCAGCCCCAGCATTTT
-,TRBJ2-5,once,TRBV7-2,CASSLGSGGAKTQYF,TGTGCCAGCAGCTTAGGTTCGGGGGGCGCGAAGACCCAGTACTTC
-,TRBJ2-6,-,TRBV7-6,CASSLGPPSSGANVLTF,TGTGCCAGCAGCTTAGGTCCCCCGAGCTCTGGGGCCAACGTCCTGACTTTC
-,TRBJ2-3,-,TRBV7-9,CASDWSLSDTQYF,TGTGCCAGCGACTGGAGCCTTAGTGATACGCAGTATTTT
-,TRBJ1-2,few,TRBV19,CASSAEGGYGYTF,TGTGCCAGTAGTGCCGAGGGTGGCTATGGCTACACCTTC
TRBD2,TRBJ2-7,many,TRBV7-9,CASSLGDWGGGSSYEQYF,TGTGCCAGCAGCTTAGGTGATTGGGGCGGGGGTAGCTCCTACGAGCAGTACTTC
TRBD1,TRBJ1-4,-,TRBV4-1,CASSRTGVFKEKLFF,TGCGCCAGCAGCCGGACAGGGGTTTTTAAGGAAAAACTGTTTTTT
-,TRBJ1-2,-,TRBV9,CASSVGSYGYTF,TGTGCCAGCAGCGTAGGCAGCTATGGCTACACCTTC
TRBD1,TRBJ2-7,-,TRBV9,CASSVGGGTGPYEQYF,TGTGCCAGCAGCGTAGGGGGCGGGACAGGCCCCTACGAGCAGTACTTC
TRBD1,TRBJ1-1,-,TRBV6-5,CASSAGQGDTEAFF,TGTGCCAGCAGTGCGGGACAGGGGGACACTGAAGCTTTCTTT